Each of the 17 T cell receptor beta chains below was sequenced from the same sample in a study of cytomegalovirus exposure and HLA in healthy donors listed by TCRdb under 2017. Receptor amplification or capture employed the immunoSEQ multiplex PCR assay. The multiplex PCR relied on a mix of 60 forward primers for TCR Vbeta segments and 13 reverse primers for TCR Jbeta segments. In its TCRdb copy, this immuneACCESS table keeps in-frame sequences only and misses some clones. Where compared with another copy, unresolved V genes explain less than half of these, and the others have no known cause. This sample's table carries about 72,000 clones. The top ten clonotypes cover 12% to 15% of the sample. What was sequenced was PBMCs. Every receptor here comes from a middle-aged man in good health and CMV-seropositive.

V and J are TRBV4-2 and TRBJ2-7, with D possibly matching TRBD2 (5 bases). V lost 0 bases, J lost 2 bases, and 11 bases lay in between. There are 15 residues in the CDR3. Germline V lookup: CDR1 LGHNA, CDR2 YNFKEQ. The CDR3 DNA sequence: TGTGCCAGCAGCCAAGAGGTGGGAGCGGCCTACGAGCAGTACTTC. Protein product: CASSQEVGAAYEQYF.

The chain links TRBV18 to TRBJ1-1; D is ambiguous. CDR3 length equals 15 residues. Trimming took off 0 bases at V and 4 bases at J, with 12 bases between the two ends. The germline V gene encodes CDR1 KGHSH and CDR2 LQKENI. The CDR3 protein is CASSPPWRGGTEAFF. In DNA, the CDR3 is TGTGCCAGCTCACCACCGTGGCGGGGAGGCACTGAAGCTTTCTTT.

The CDR3 coding sequence is TGTGCCAGCAGTCTTCAGGGGGTAGTAGTTGGAAACACCATATATTTT. This sequence encodes CASSLQGVVVGNTIYF. The chain joins TRBV28 to TRBJ1-3; TRBD1 aligns across 7 bases. After removal of 5 bases from V and 3 bases from J, the junction contained 10 bases not matched to a gene. The germline V gene encodes CDR1 MDHEN and CDR2 SYDVKM. This CDR3 has 16 residues.

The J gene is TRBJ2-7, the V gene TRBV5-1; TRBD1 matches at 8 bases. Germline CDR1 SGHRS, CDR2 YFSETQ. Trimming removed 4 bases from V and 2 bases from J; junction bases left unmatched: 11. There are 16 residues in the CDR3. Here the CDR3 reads CASSRGGQGSTYEQYV. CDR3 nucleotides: TGCGCCAGCAGCCGGGGAGGACAGGGTTCCACCTACGAGCAGTACGTC.

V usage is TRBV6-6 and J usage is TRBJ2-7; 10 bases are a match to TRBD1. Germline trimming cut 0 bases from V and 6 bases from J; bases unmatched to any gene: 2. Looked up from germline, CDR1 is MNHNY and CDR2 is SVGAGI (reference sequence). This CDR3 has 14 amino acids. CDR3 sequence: CASSYSGDRGEQYF. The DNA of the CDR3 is TGTGCCAGCAGTTACTCGGGGGACAGGGGCGAGCAGTACTTC.

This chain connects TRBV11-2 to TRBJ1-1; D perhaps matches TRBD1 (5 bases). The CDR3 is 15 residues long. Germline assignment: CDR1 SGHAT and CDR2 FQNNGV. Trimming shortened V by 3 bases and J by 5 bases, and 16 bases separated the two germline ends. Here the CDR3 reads CASSFRGTAGTEAFF. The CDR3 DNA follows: TGTGCCAGCAGCTTTCGGGGCACGGCGGGGACTGAAGCTTTCTTT.

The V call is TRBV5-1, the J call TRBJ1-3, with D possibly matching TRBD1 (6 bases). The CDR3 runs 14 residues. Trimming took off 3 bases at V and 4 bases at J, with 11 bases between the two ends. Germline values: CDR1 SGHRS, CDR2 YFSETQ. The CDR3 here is CASSWATGGNTIYF. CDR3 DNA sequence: TGCGCCAGCAGCTGGGCGACAGGAGGAAACACCATATATTTT.

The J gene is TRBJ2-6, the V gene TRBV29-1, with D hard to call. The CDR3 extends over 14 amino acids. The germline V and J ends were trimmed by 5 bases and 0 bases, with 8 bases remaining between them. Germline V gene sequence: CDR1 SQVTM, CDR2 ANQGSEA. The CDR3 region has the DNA TGCAGCGTTCCAGCGTTCTCTGGGGCCAACGTCCTGACTTTC. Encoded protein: CSVPAFSGANVLTF.

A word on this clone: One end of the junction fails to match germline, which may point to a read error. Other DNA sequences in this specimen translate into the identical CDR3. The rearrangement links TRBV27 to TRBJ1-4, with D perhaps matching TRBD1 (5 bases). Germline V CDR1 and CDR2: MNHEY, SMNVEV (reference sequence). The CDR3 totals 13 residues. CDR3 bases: TGCGCCAGCAGTTTAGCAGGGAATGAAAAACTGTTTTTT. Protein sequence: CASSLAGNEKLFF.

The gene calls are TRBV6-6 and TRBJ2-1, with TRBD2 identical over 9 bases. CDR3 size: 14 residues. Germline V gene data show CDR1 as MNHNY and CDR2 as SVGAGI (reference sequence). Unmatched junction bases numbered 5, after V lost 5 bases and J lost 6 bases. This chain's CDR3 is CASSPTSGGNEQFF. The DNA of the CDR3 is TGTGCCAGCAGTCCGACTAGCGGAGGCAATGAGCAGTTCTTC.

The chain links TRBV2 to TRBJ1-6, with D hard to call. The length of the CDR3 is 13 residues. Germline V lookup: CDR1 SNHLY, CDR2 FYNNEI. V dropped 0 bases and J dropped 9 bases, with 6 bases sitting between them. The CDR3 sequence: CASSEAPRSPLHF. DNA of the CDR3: TGTGCCAGCAGTGAAGCTCCCCGTTCACCCCTCCACTTT.

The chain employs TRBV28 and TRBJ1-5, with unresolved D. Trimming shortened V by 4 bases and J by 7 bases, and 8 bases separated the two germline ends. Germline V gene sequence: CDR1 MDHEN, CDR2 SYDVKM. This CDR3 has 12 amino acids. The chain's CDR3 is CASSSEEQPQHF. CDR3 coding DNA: TGTGCCAGCAGTTCTGAGGAACAGCCCCAGCATTTT. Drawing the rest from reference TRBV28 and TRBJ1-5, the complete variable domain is DVKVTQSSRYLVKRTGEKVFLECVQDMDHENMFWYRQDPGLGLRLIYFSYDVKMKEKGDIPEGYSVSREKKERFSLILESASTNQTSMYLCASSSEEQPQHFGDGTRLSIL.

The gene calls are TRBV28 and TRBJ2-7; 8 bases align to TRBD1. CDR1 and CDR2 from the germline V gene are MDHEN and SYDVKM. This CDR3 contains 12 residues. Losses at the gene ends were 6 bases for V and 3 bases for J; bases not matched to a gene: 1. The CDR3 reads CASSGQGYEQYF. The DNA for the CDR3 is TGTGCCAGCAGCGGACAGGGCTACGAGCAGTACTTC.

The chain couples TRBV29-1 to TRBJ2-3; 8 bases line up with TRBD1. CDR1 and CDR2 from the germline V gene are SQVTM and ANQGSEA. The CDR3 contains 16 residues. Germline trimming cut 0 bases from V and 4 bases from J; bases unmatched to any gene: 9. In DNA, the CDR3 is TGCAGCGTTGAAGATTCGCAGACAGGGGTGCCAGATACGCAGTATTTT. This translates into CSVEDSQTGVPDTQYF.

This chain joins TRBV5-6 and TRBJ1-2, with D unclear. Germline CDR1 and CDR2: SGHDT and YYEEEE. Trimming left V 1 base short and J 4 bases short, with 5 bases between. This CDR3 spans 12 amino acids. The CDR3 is CASSLRVYGYTF. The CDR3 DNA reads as TGTGCCAGCAGCTTGCGGGTCTATGGCTACACCTTC.

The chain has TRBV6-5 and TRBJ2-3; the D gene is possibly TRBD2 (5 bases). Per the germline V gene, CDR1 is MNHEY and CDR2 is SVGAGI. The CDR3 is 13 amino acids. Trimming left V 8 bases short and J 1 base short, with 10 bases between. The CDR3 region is CASSQRRTDTQYF. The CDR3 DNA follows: TGTGCCAGCTCGCAGCGGCGCACAGATACGCAGTATTTT.

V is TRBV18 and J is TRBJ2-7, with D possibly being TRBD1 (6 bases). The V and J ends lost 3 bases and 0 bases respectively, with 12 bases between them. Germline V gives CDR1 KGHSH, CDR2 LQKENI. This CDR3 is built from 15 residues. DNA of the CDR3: TGTGCCAGCTCACCTGAGGGGGTAGACTCCTACGAGCAGTACTTC. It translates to CASSPEGVDSYEQYF.